Following are 16 T cell receptor beta chains from one sample sequenced in a study of cytomegalovirus exposure and HLA in healthy donors. Primers: 60 Vbeta forward and 13 Jbeta reverse. Sequencing used immunoSEQ multiplex PCR; TCRdb keeps in-frame clones, though not all of them. This table has 170,000 or so clones, roughly 85% appearing once. Material: PBMCs. The receptors originated from a woman in her thirties or forties in good health and CMV-seronegative.

This clone has a handful of counts. The V call is TRBV2, the J call TRBJ2-3; 7 nucleotides agree with TRBD2. The germline gives CDR1 SNHLY, CDR2 FYNNEI. The CDR3 spans 15 residues. The V segment lost 1 base and the J segment 2 bases; nucleotides outside the gene matches: 3. The CDR3 DNA is TGTGCCAGCAGTGAAGGGACTAGACACACAGATACGCAGTATTTT. Translated: CASSEGTRHTDTQYF.

V and J are TRBV4-3 and TRBJ2-3; 8 positions agree with TRBD2. With V trimmed by 4 bases and J by 9 bases, 18 bases remained unmatched. The V gene's germline CDR1 is LGHNA and CDR2 YSLEER. The CDR3 is made up of 17 amino acids. CDR3 DNA sequence: TGCGCCAGCAGCCTCTTCGGGACTAGGGGGAACGGGGTCACGCAGTATTTT. This translates into CASSLFGTRGNGVTQYF.

This clone was recorded a few times. V is TRBV7-9 and J is TRBJ2-7; the match to TRBD1 covers 9 bases. The CDR3 spans 12 residues. The germline gives CDR1 SEHNR, CDR2 FQNEAQ (reference sequence). The J segment lost 6 bases and the V segment lost 11 bases, leaving 8 bases of the junction unmatched. The CDR3 is CAVGGQGGEQYF. CDR3 sequence (DNA): TGTGCCGTCGGGGGACAGGGAGGCGAGCAGTACTTC.

The chain has TRBV5-4 and TRBJ2-7; the match to TRBD1 covers 9 bases. Germline V CDR1 and CDR2: SGHNT, YYREEE (reference sequence). The junction had 11 bases not matched to a gene; V was cut back by 4 bases and J by 6 bases. The CDR3 extends over 15 amino acids. The CDR3 coding sequence is TGTGCCAGCAGCGGCACCGGGACAGGGACTCGCGAGCAGTACTTC. Translating gives CASSGTGTGTREQYF.

V is TRBV6-4 and J is TRBJ2-3; 12 bases map to TRBD2. Germline lookup yields CDR1 MRHNA and CDR2 SNTAGT. Unmatched junction bases numbered 6, after V lost 0 bases and J lost 5 bases. The CDR3 totals 17 residues. The DNA of the CDR3 is TGTGCCAGCAGTGACTCTCTAGCGGGAGGGCCGGTAGATACGCAGTATTTT. This encodes CASSDSLAGGPVDTQYF.

The chain uses TRBV28 and TRBJ1-5; the D gene is possibly TRBD1 (5 bases). Trimming took off 7 bases at V and 8 bases at J, with 15 bases between the two ends. The CDR3 consists of 13 residues. In germline, CDR1 is MDHEN, CDR2 SYDVKM. CDR3 amino acids: CASTLVGAEPQHF. CDR3 coding DNA: TGTGCCAGCACTCTTGTTGGGGCGGAGCCCCAGCATTTT. The entire variable domain, with the rest obtained from reference TRBV28 and TRBJ1-5, is as follows: DVKVTQSSRYLVKRTGEKVFLECVQDMDHENMFWYRQDPGLGLRLIYFSYDVKMKEKGDIPEGYSVSREKKERFSLILESASTNQTSMYLCASTLVGAEPQHFGDGTRLSIL.

This clone has only a few counts. The chain uses TRBV27 and TRBJ2-3, with 8 bases fitting TRBD2. V trimming: 6 bases; J trimming: 1 base; junction bases outside the gene matches: 6. Germline V gives CDR1 MNHEY, CDR2 SMNVEV (reference sequence). This CDR3 has 15 residues. CDR3 bases: TGTGCCAGCAGCTTCGGACTAGCCGGCACAGATACGCAGTATTTT. As protein: CASSFGLAGTDTQYF.

J is TRBJ2-1 and V is TRBV6-5; 10 positions match TRBD2. From germline, CDR1 is MNHEY and CDR2 SVGAGI. J lost 9 bases, V lost 1 base, and 6 bases had no gene match. This CDR3 has 15 amino acids. The CDR3 loop is CASSYFSGRRGEQFF. CDR3 nucleotide sequence: TGTGCCAGCAGTTACTTTAGCGGGAGGCGGGGTGAGCAGTTCTTC.

V gene TRBV21-1 combines with J gene TRBJ2-2; the table's D gene call, TRBD2, was not cross checked with the DNA. TRBV21-1 is a known pseudogene. This CDR3 spans 12 amino acids. The CDR3 protein is CASSTSVGELFF. The CDR3 region has the DNA TGTGCCAGCAGTACTAGCGTCGGGGAGCTGTTTTTT.

The V call is TRBV4-3, the J call TRBJ1-2; a weak D match, TRBD1 (6 bases). CDR1 LGHNA and CDR2 YSLEER come from the germline V gene. This CDR3 spans 15 amino acids. V lost 4 bases, J lost 6 bases, and 18 bases lay in between. The CDR3 is CASSRASKPGDGYTF. The CDR3 coding sequence is TGCGCCAGCAGCCGCGCTAGCAAACCAGGGGATGGCTACACCTTC.

This chain uses TRBV6-5 with TRBJ2-7; TRBD1 matches at 8 bases. V lost 2 bases, J lost 9 bases, and 15 bases stayed unmatched. CDR1 is MNHEY and CDR2 is SVGAGI in the germline V gene. This CDR3 contains 16 residues. The CDR3 DNA follows: TGTGCCAGCAGTTACGATCGGGACAGGTATACCCTAGGGCAGTACTTC. It codes for CASSYDRDRYTLGQYF.

The genes are TRBV5-6 and TRBJ2-7; D is possibly TRBD2 (6 bases). Germline loops: CDR1 SGHDT, CDR2 YYEEEE. Deletions cut 0 bases from V and 6 bases from J, with 13 bases between. The CDR3 has 14 residues. This CDR3 is CASSLGQMGGEQYF. CDR3 nucleotides: TGTGCCAGCAGCTTGGGTCAGATGGGGGGCGAGCAGTACTTC.

This clone was counted between two and nine times. V is TRBV25-1 and J is TRBJ1-4; 7 bases line up with TRBD1. Per germline, CDR1 MGHDK and CDR2 SYGVNS. The CDR3 is made up of 16 amino acids. With 4 bases clipped from V and 0 bases from J, the junction kept 5 bases outside the gene matches. Here the CDR3 reads CASSGRTGATNEKLFF. Written as DNA, the CDR3 is TGTGCCAGCAGTGGACGAACAGGGGCAACTAATGAAAAACTGTTTTTT. Filled out from reference TRBV25-1 and TRBJ1-4, the complete variable domain reads EADIYQTPRYLVIGTGKKITLECSQTMGHDKMYWYQQDPGMELHLIHYSYGVNSTEKGDLSSESTVSRIRTEHFPLTLESARPSHTSQYLCASSGRTGATNEKLFFGSGTQLSVL.

This chain joins TRBV2 and TRBJ1-4; D unclear. CDR1 SNHLY and CDR2 FYNNEI come from the germline V gene. The V gene lost 4 bases and the J gene lost 3 bases, with 12 bases spanning the gap. The CDR3 runs 15 residues. CDR3 bases: TGTGCCAGCAGTGCAGGTCTGCAGGCTAATGAAAAACTGTTTTTT. It yields the protein CASSAGLQANEKLFF.

A single count supports this clone. The chain has TRBV5-7 and TRBJ2-2, with TRBD1 matching 8 bases. TRBV5-7 is flagged as an ORF with uncertain function. J gave up 14 bases and V 0 bases, and 12 bases lay outside the gene matches. The CDR3 covers 15 residues. DNA for the CDR3: TGTGCCAGCAGCTTGGATTGCGGCAGGGGGCGCACCCTGTTTTTT. It specifies CASSLDCGRGRTLFF.

The V gene is TRBV4-1, the J gene TRBJ2-7; D unclear. The CDR3 loop spans 15 amino acids. V lost 1 base and J lost 0, with 10 bases in between. CDR1 and CDR2 (germline): MGHRA, YSYEKL. The CDR3 loop reads CASSQARSRSYEQYF. In nucleotides, the CDR3 is TGCGCCAGCAGCCAAGCTAGATCACGCTCCTACGAGCAGTACTTC.